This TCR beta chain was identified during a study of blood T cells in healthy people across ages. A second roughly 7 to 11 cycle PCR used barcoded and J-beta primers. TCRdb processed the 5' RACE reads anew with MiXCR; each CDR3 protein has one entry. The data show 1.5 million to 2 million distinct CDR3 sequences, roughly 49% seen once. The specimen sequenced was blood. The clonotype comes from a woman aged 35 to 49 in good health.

CDR3 sequence: CASSQDPLGAGGLNEQYF. In DNA, the CDR3 is TGTGCCAGCAGCCAAGACCCCCTGGGAGCGGGGGGGTTGAACGAGCAGTACTTC. The rearrangement links TRBV4-2 to TRBJ2-4, with 10 bases fitting TRBD2. Matching the DNA end better, TRBJ2-7 makes the J call doubtful. Germline V gene sequence: CDR1 LGHNA, CDR2 YNFKEQ. The CDR3 totals 18 residues.